This T cell receptor beta chain came from a study of T-cell reconstitution after alpha-beta-depleted transplantation in children. Unique molecular identifiers were used to barcode this TCRbeta library. TCRdb re-analysed the PCR reads in MiXCR, keeping a single row per CDR3 protein. The sample contains about 230,000 distinct CDR3 sequences, 9.7% of which appear only once. This clonotype was recorded at least ten times. The clonotype was recovered from a human donor who donated a stem cell graft to a child with SCID. The specimen comprised PBMCs from the stem cell graft donor, sampled from the stem cell graft.

The CDR3 spells CASSYSGTPVSGANVLTF. The CDR3 region has the DNA TGTGCCAGCAGTTACTCGGGGACTCCCGTCTCTGGGGCCAACGTCCTGACTTTC. The rearrangement links TRBV6-5 to TRBJ2-6, with D possibly being TRBD2 (6 bases). The CDR3 runs 18 residues. The V end was cut by 0 bases, the J end by 0 bases, with 12 bases between. Germline V CDR1 and CDR2: MNHEY, SVGAGI.